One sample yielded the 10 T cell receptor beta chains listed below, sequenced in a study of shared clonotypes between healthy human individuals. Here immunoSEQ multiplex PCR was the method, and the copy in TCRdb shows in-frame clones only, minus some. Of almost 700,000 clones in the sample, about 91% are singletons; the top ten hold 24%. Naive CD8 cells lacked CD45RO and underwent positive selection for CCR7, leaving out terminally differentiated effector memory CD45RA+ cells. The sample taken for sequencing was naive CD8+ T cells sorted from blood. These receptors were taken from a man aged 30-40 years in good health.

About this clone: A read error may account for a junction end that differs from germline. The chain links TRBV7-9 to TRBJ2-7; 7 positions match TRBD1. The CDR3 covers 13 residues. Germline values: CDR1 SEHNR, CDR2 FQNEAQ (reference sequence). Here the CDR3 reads CASSPRDSGDPNF. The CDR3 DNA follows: TGTGCCAGCAGCCCTCGGGACAGTGGAGACCCAAACTTC.

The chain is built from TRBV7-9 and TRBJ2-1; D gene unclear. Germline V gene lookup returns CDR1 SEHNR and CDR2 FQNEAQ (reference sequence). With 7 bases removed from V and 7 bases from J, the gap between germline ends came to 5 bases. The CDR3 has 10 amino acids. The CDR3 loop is CASNLNEQFF. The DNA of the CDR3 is TGTGCCAGCAACCTAAATGAGCAGTTCTTC.

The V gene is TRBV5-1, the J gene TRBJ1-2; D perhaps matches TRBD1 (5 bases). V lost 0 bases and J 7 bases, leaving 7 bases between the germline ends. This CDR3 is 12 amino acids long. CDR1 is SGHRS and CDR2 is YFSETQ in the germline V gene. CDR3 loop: CASSLGGPGYTF. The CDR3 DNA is TGCGCCAGCAGCTTGGGGGGCCCTGGCTACACCTTC.

This CDR3 is CASSLVGPVNTEAFF. CDR3 sequence (DNA): TGTGCCAGCAGCTTAGTCGGACCGGTGAACACTGAAGCTTTCTTT. The chain employs TRBV7-8 and TRBJ1-1; no reliable D call. The germline CDR1 and CDR2 sequences are SGHVS and FQNEAQ. The CDR3 contains 15 residues. Trimming removed 1 base at V and 0 bases at J, with 9 bases between. The full variable domain, rest sourced from reference TRBV7-8 and TRBJ1-1, is GAGVSQSPRYKVAKRGQDVALRCDPISGHVSLFWYQQALGQGPEFLTYFQNEAQLDKSGLPSDRFFAERPEGSVSTLKIQRTQQEDSAVYLCASSLVGPVNTEAFFGQGTRLTVV.

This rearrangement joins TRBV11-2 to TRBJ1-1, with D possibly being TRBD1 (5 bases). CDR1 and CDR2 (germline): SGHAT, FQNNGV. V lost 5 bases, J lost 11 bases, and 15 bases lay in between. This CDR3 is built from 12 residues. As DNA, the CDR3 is TGTGCCAGCAGCGCCGTCGGGGGGGAGGCTTTCTTT. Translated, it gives CASSAVGGEAFF.

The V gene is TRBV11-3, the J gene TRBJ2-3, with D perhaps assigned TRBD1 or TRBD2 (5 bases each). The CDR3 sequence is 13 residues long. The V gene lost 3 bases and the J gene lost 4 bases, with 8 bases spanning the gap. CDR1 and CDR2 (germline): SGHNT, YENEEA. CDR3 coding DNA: TGTGCCAGCAGCTTTGGGGGAGCAGATACGCAGTATTTT. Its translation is CASSFGGADTQYF.

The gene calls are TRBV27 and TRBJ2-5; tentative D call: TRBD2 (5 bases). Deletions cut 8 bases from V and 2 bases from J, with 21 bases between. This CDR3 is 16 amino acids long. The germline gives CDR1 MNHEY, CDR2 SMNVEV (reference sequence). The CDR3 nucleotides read TGTGCCAGCTCCACCCTGTTGGGAGACCCACAAGAGACCCAGTACTTC. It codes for CASSTLLGDPQETQYF.

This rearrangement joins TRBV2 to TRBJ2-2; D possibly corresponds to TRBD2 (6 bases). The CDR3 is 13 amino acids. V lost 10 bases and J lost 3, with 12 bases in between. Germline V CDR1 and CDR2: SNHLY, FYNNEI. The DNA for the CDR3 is TGTGCCACCCGGGACTCATACACCGGGGAGCTGTTTTTT. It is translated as CATRDSYTGELFF.

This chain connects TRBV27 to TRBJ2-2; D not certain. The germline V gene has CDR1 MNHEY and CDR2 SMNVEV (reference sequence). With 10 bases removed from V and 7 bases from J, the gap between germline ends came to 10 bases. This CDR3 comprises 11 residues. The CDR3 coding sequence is TGTGCCACAGCAAGAGTCGGGGAGCTGTTTTTT. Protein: CATARVGELFF.

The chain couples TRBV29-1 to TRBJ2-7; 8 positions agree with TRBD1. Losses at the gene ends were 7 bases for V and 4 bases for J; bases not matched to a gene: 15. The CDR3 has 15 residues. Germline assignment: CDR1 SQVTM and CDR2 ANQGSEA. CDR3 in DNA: TGCAGCGCCGGGACAGGTGCTTCTGGGGGTTACGAGCAGTACTTC. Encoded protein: CSAGTGASGGYEQYF.